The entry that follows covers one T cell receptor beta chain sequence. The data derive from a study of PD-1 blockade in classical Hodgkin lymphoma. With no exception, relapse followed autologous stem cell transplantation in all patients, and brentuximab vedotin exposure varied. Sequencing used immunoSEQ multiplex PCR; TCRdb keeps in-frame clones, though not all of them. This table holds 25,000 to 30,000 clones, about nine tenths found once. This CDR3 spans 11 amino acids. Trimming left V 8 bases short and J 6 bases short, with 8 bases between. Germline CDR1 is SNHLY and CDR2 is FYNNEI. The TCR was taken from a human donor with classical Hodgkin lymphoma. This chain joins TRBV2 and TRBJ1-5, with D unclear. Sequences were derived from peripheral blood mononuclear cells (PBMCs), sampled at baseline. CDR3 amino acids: CASGSLQPQHF. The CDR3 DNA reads TGTGCCAGCGGAAGTCTTCAGCCCCAGCATTTT. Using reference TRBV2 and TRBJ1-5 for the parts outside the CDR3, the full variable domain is EPEVTQTPSHQVTQMGQEVILRCVPISNHLYFYWYRQILGQKVEFLVSFYNNEISEKSEIFDDQFSVERPDGSNFTLKIRSTKLEDSAMYFCASGSLQPQHFGDGTRLSIL.